The following is a T cell receptor beta chain sequence with its context. The antigen is unknown. The data stem from a study of T cell responses to AZD1222 COVID-19 vaccine. Turning to the study itself: Second-dose intervals near 4 or 12 weeks were combined. Study-level results: Nearly half of unique spike-specific TCRs reportedly avoided B.1.351 and B.1.1.7 mutated regions.

Generated by immunoSEQ multiplex PCR, the TCRdb table keeps only in-frame clones and is missing some. The table includes around 160,000 clones, approximately 88% detected once. The CDR3 spans 16 residues. Germline V lookup: CDR1 SGDLS, CDR2 YYNGEE. V dropped 0 bases and J dropped 4; count of bases not matched to a gene: 6. Sequencing was performed on peripheral blood, taken on day 0 of AZD1222 vaccination. This clonotype originated in an adult in good health. The chain has TRBV9 and TRBJ2-7, with 11 nucleotides matching TRBD2. CDR3 sequence: CASSVGGTSGLYEQYF. Written as DNA, the CDR3 is TGTGCCAGCAGCGTAGGGGGGACTAGCGGTCTTTACGAGCAGTACTTC.